These 2 T cell receptor beta chains share one sample of origin, sequenced in a study of blood T cell repertoires in COVID-19. Method: immunoSEQ multiplex PCR; TCRdb's copy keeps in-frame clones and lacks some. The sample consists of 120,000 to 150,000 clones, 80% to 90% of them appearing once. The sequencing input was peripheral blood. The receptors originated from a human donor with acute or convalescent COVID-19. The donor label of this sample is uncertain.

The rearrangement links TRBV11-3 to TRBJ1-5; D gene ambiguous. This CDR3 contains 19 residues. Germline values: CDR1 SGHNT, CDR2 YENEEA. V was shortened by 2 bases and J by 0 bases, with 20 bases between the two germline ends. In nucleotides, the CDR3 is TGTGCCAGCAGCTTACATCACTGGCAGGCACCTTATAGCAATCAGCCCCAGCATTTT. This encodes CASSLHHWQAPYSNQPQHF.

The chain has TRBV7-3 and TRBJ2-1; D possibly corresponds to TRBD1 (6 bases). The germline V gene encodes CDR1 SGHTA and CDR2 FQGTGA. The V end was cut by 5 bases, the J end by 5 bases, with 16 bases between. This CDR3 comprises 15 residues. Written as DNA, the CDR3 is TGTGCCAGCAGCCCTCTAGGACAGCCGCACAATGAGCAGTTCTTC. This sequence encodes CASSPLGQPHNEQFF.